Described below is a single TCR beta chain sequence and its context. What it binds is not known. The germline gives CDR1 MNHNS, CDR2 SASEGT. The V gene lost 6 bases and the J gene lost 5 bases, with 16 bases spanning the gap. The CDR3 runs to 14 residues. Both 60 Vbeta primers and 13 Jbeta primers went into the PCR. This table comes from immunoSEQ multiplex PCR, and its TCRdb copy is limited to in-frame clones, with some not included. This repertoire shows approximately 160,000 clones, 76% found once; its top ten account for roughly 0.76%. The record originates from a study of cytomegalovirus exposure and HLA in healthy donors. The study's findings and limits: It was reported in a later analysis that an Asian-associated ancestry cluster showed fewer N-insertions than the roughly 660-donor mean.

The chain employs TRBV6-1 and TRBJ1-1, with unresolved D. This clonotype was sampled from a female donor in good health and CMV-seronegative. The sequencing sample was made of PBMCs. The CDR3 DNA reads TGTGCCAGCAGCCTCGGTAGGAGTGGGACTGAAGCTTTCTTT. Translating it yields CASSLGRSGTEAFF.